These 17 T cell receptor beta chains were sequenced from one sample in a study of graft-versus-host responses after intestinal transplantation (dated by TCRdb to about 2021). The library came from the immunoSEQ multiplex PCR assay. TCRdb took this table from immuneACCESS and kept in-frame rearrangements with V and J called. Such tables lack part of the clones; where checked against another copy, unresolved V genes explain under half of the gap, and the rest is unexplained. The sample table lists some 13,000 clones, around four fifths of them with a count of one. The top ten clonotypes cover around 23% of the sample. The sample was PBMCs, taken after intestinal transplantation. These receptors were obtained from a human patient who received an intestinal transplant, so some T cells may come from the graft donor.

The chain carries TRBV18 and TRBJ2-3, with TRBD1 as a possible D gene (5 bases). Trimming pared 6 bases from V and 7 bases from J, leaving 20 bases between. The CDR3 contains 15 residues. Germline CDR1 is KGHSH and CDR2 is LQKENI. This CDR3 reads CASSVYVGPRYTQYF. For the CDR3, the DNA is TGTGCCAGCTCCGTGTATGTGGGGCCCCGTTATACGCAGTATTTT.

The rearrangement links TRBV6-1 to TRBJ1-5; D is unclear. CDR1 and CDR2 from the germline V gene are MNHNS and SASEGT. The CDR3 spans 14 residues. V was clipped by 5 bases and J by 5 bases, with 13 bases between them. Here the CDR3 reads CASSIRRKDQPQHF. The CDR3 region has the DNA TGTGCCAGCAGTATCCGACGAAAGGATCAGCCCCAGCATTTT.

This clone appeared a single time. V usage is TRBV27 and J usage is TRBJ2-7, with 7 bases identical to TRBD1. The ends lost 3 bases at V and 7 bases at J; junction bases unmatched: 12. The CDR3 extends over 15 amino acids. The germline V gene has CDR1 MNHEY and CDR2 SMNVEV (reference sequence). The CDR3 loop reads CASSFYPGTDEEQYF. CDR3 coding DNA: TGTGCCAGCAGTTTCTACCCCGGGACAGATGAAGAGCAGTACTTC.

The chain uses TRBV9 and TRBJ1-5, with TRBD1 matching over 7 bases. V dropped 4 bases and J dropped 6; count of bases not matched to a gene: 7. The CDR3 loop spans 14 amino acids. Germline V gives CDR1 SGDLS, CDR2 YYNGEE. CDR3 amino acids: CASSSQGGGQPQHF. The CDR3 nucleotides are TGTGCCAGCAGCTCCCAGGGGGGAGGTCAGCCCCAGCATTTT.

This clone was detected once. The chain carries TRBV9 and TRBJ1-4; D is ambiguous. CDR3 length: 13 residues. Germline V gene sequence: CDR1 SGDLS, CDR2 YYNGEE. The V gene lost 0 bases and the J gene lost 5 bases, with 5 bases spanning the gap. The CDR3 spells CASSVELNEKLFF. The CDR3 nucleotides read TGTGCCAGCAGCGTAGAGTTGAATGAAAAACTGTTTTTT.

The chain has TRBV4-2 and TRBJ2-5; 7 bases match TRBD2. J was trimmed by 5 bases and V by 2 bases; bases with no gene match: 11. Per the germline V gene, CDR1 is LGHNA and CDR2 is YNFKEQ. The CDR3 is 16 residues long. Here the CDR3 DNA reads TGTGCCAGCAGCCAACCCCCCGGGAGGCTAGCGGAGACCCAGTACTTC. As protein: CASSQPPGRLAETQYF.

This clone was seen only once. The J gene is TRBJ2-5, the V gene TRBV7-9; a weak D match, TRBD2 (6 bases). The germline CDR1 and CDR2 sequences are SEHNR and FQNEAQ (reference sequence). The CDR3 has 17 amino acids. V was cut by 0 bases and J by 9 bases, with 23 bases left in between. The CDR3 sequence is CASSLAEVSGDGEAQYF. DNA of the CDR3: TGTGCCAGCAGCTTAGCGGAAGTTTCTGGGGATGGGGAGGCCCAGTACTTC. The full variable domain, in which reference TRBV7-9 and TRBJ2-5 provide the parts outside the CDR3, is DTGVSQNPRHKITKRGQNVTFRCDPISEHNRLYWYRQTLGQGPEFLTYFQNEAQLEKSRLLSDRFSAERPKGSFSTLEIQRTEQGDSAMYLCASSLAEVSGDGEAQYFGPGTRLLVL.

This chain joins TRBV6-5 and TRBJ2-7, with D unclear. V dropped 5 bases and J dropped 3 bases, with 11 bases sitting between them. This CDR3 has 13 residues. Germline CDR1 is MNHEY and CDR2 is SVGAGI. This CDR3 reads CASSLHVRYEQYF. The CDR3, as DNA: TGTGCCAGCAGTCTCCACGTACGCTACGAGCAGTACTTC.

This chain links TRBV9 with TRBJ1-5, with D hard to call. In germline, CDR1 is SGDLS, CDR2 YYNGEE. V was cut by 5 bases and J by 4 bases, with 10 bases left in between. The length of the CDR3 is 13 residues. The CDR3 loop is CASSEEANQPQHF. The CDR3 DNA is TGTGCCAGCAGTGAGGAGGCTAATCAGCCCCAGCATTTT.

The rearrangement joins TRBV6-6 to TRBJ2-7, with TRBD2 matching 7 bases. CDR3 length equals 13 residues. Germline V lookup: CDR1 MNHNY, CDR2 SVGAGI (reference sequence). This CDR3 reads CAVAGAYPYEQYF. The CDR3 DNA is TGTGCGGTAGCGGGCGCCTACCCCTACGAGCAGTACTTC.

This sequence joins TRBV9 and TRBJ1-5; the D gene is possibly TRBD1 (5 bases). The CDR3 covers 14 residues. CDR1 and CDR2 from the germline V gene are SGDLS and YYNGEE. Between the trimmed V and J ends, which lost 0 bases and 9 bases, there was a span of 13 bases. CDR3 residues: CASSVDGGLRPQHF. The CDR3 nucleotides are TGTGCCAGCAGCGTAGACGGGGGACTACGGCCCCAGCATTTT.

The genes are TRBV11-2 and TRBJ2-5, with TRBD2 matching 13 bases. V dropped 4 bases and J dropped 4; count of bases not matched to a gene: 3. Germline assignment: CDR1 SGHAT and CDR2 FQNNGV. This CDR3 comprises 15 residues. DNA for the CDR3: TGTGCCAGCAGCTCGAGACTAGCGGGAGGAGAGACCCAGTACTTC. Encoded protein: CASSSRLAGGETQYF.

V usage is TRBV27 and J usage is TRBJ1-1; maybe TRBD1 (6 bases). In germline, CDR1 is MNHEY, CDR2 SMNVEV (reference sequence). The CDR3 spans 17 residues. Between the trimmed V and J ends, which lost 3 bases and 4 bases, there was a span of 21 bases. This chain's CDR3 is CASSLASGGRGGTEAFF. CDR3 in DNA: TGTGCCAGCAGTTTGGCCTCCGGGGGGCGAGGTGGCACTGAAGCTTTCTTT.

This chain connects TRBV4-2 to TRBJ2-3; 7 bases are shared with TRBD2. Germline CDR1 reads LGHNA; CDR2 reads YNFKEQ. Germline trimming cut 5 bases from V and 2 bases from J; bases unmatched to any gene: 7. The CDR3 length is 15 residues. CDR3 sequence reads: CASSASGGDTDTQYF. The CDR3 bases are TGTGCCAGCAGCGCGAGTGGGGGGGACACAGATACGCAGTATTTT.

The chain recombines TRBV6-5 with TRBJ1-2; D is perhaps TRBD1 (5 bases). The CDR3 has 14 amino acids. CDR1 is MNHEY and CDR2 is SVGAGI in the germline V gene. V lost 9 bases, J lost 4 bases, and 18 bases lay in between. The DNA for the CDR3 is TGTGCCAGTCGGACCGGGACCGGCGGCTATGGCTACACCTTC. It specifies CASRTGTGGYGYTF.

This clone is a singleton in its sample. CDR3 region: CASSFAGAEQFF. The CDR3 nucleotides are TGTGCCAGCAGCTTTGCGGGAGCTGAGCAGTTCTTC. The chain combines TRBV12-1 with TRBJ2-1; the table's D call, TRBD2, has no DNA check behind it. TRBV12-1 is noted as a pseudogene. This CDR3 has 12 residues.

This clone ranks as medium-sized. The chain joins TRBV6-1 to TRBJ1-2; D is ambiguous. CDR3 size: 11 residues. The V end lost 7 bases, the J end lost 2 bases, and 5 bases lay between the germline ends. The germline V gene encodes CDR1 MNHNS and CDR2 SASEGT. CDR3 DNA: TGTGCCAGCATATGGAACTATGGCTACACCTTC. It translates to CASIWNYGYTF.